Below, 21 T cell receptor beta chains from the same sample are listed, as sequenced in a study of CD8 T cells in ankylosing spondylitis. TCRdb fed the 5' RACE reads into MiXCR, producing one record per CDR3 protein. The sample gives about 460,000 distinct CDR3 sequences, about 5.2% of which show up once; under 4.5% is in the top ten. Study results and caveats: In ankylosing spondylitis blood, a motif of 7 to 9 highly homologous TCR beta variants appeared characteristic.

The antigens these receptors bind are not known. The sequenced sample was blood, either unsorted or a sorted T cell fraction (not recorded which). The receptor source for this set is a male donor with ankylosing spondylitis.

This clonotype was counted at least ten times. The chain uses TRBV5-1 and TRBJ2-1, with 9 bases identical to TRBD1. The CDR3 consists of 14 residues. Germline CDR1 is SGHRS and CDR2 is YFSETQ. After removal of 3 bases from V and 10 bases from J, the junction contained 8 bases not matched to a gene. CDR3 protein: CASSSGQGTAEQFF. CDR3 nucleotide sequence: TGCGCCAGCAGCTCGGGACAGGGAACCGCAGAGCAGTTCTTC.

Points on this clonotype: A much more abundant neighbour one base away suggests this may be a read error. The CDR3 is CSVVLGQGPFEQHF. DNA of the CDR3: TGCAGCGTTGTTCTGGGACAGGGGCCTTTCGAGCAGCACTTC. The rearrangement uses TRBV29-1 and TRBJ2-7; 10 positions match TRBD1. The CDR3 contains 14 residues. Germline CDR1 and CDR2: SQVTM and ANQGSEA.

V gene TRBV20-1 combines with J gene TRBJ1-2, with 7 bases fitting TRBD1. The length of the CDR3 is 13 residues. Germline CDR1 and CDR2: DFQATT and SNEGSKA (reference sequence). Trimming at V came to 5 bases and at J to 0 bases, leaving 3 bases not matched to a gene. The CDR3 protein is CSAWGQPNYGYTF. CDR3 DNA: TGCAGTGCTTGGGGACAGCCTAACTATGGCTACACCTTC.

This clonotype was seen at least ten times. The chain's CDR3 is CSVVRGAGDTQYF. DNA for the CDR3: TGCAGTGTTGTAAGGGGGGCCGGAGATACGCAGTATTTT. The V call is TRBV20-1, the J call TRBJ2-3; D may match TRBD1 or TRBD2 (6 bases each). The V end was cut by 7 bases, the J end by 5 bases, with 16 bases between. The CDR3 has 13 amino acids. CDR1 DFQATT and CDR2 SNEGSKA come from the germline V gene (reference sequence).

This clonotype was seen at least ten times. The gene calls are TRBV27 and TRBJ1-2, with D perhaps matching TRBD1 (5 bases). The CDR3 has 15 residues. V was cut by 1 base and J by 6 bases, with 15 bases left in between. From germline, CDR1 is MNHEY and CDR2 SMNVEV (reference sequence). The CDR3 DNA sequence: TGTGCCAGCAGTTTATTGAGGGGATACGCAGATGGCTACACCTTC. Its protein product is CASSLLRGYADGYTF.

This clonotype was recorded many times. V is TRBV20-1 and J is TRBJ1-2; D might be TRBD1 (5 bases). This CDR3 spans 13 amino acids. V was cut by 1 base and J by 8 bases, with 14 bases left in between. CDR1 and CDR2 from the germline V gene are DFQATT and SNEGSKA (reference sequence). In DNA form, the CDR3 reads TGCAGTGCTAGAGTGTCAGGGTACGGGGGCTACACCTTC. Residues: CSARVSGYGGYTF.

A single count supports this clonotype. V gene TRBV20-1 combines with J gene TRBJ2-7; 8 nucleotides match TRBD2. V was clipped by 6 bases and J by 6 bases; unmatched bases: 10. The CDR3 spans 13 residues. Germline CDR1 DFQATT, CDR2 SNEGSKA (reference sequence). The CDR3 sequence: CSAHSGVTSEQYF. The CDR3 coding sequence is TGCAGTGCCCATAGCGGGGTTACGTCCGAGCAGTACTTC.

This clonotype has just a few counts. CDR3 coding DNA: TGTGCCAGCTCACCGGGCAGGGACTCCTACGAGCAGTACTTC. Its translation is CASSPGRDSYEQYF. V gene TRBV18 combines with J gene TRBJ2-7; D might be TRBD1 (5 bases). V was shortened by 3 bases and J by 0 bases, with 9 bases between the two germline ends. The CDR3 has 14 residues. The germline CDR1 and CDR2 sequences are KGHSH and LQKENI.

Many counts were recorded for this clonotype. The gene calls are TRBV5-1 and TRBJ2-1; D not certain. The V end lost 4 bases, the J end lost 0 bases, and 8 bases lay between the germline ends. Germline V gives CDR1 SGHRS, CDR2 YFSETQ. The CDR3 extends over 14 amino acids. CDR3 in DNA: TGCGCCAGCAGCCCCCGGGTCTCCTACAATGAGCAGTTCTTC. Protein product: CASSPRVSYNEQFF.

This clonotype was picked up a small number of times. This chain uses TRBV6-2 or TRBV6-3 with TRBJ2-1; the D gene is possibly TRBD1 (5 bases). Germline lookup yields CDR1 MNHEY and CDR2 SVGEGT. The CDR3 spans 13 residues. The V end lost 7 bases, the J end lost 6 bases, and 13 bases lay between the germline ends. In DNA, the CDR3 is TGTGCCAGCACCTTTAGGGGAAGCAATGAGCAGTTCTTC. Residues: CASTFRGSNEQFF.

In this sample, this clonotype turned up many times. The DNA is omitted, as the CDR3 cannot be located on it reliably, and the CDR3 follows TCRdb's listing. This chain connects TRBV12-3 or TRBV12-4 to TRBJ2-5; TRBD1 was called by the table and not checked on the DNA. The CDR3 region is 14 residues in length, termini included. The CDR3 region is CASSFGSGRETQYF.

This clonotype was seen repeatedly, ten times or more. CDR3 sequence: CASSLGGQGIKSYNEQFF. As DNA, the CDR3 is TGTGCCAGCAGTTTGGGGGGACAGGGGATAAAGTCCTACAATGAGCAGTTCTTC. V and J are TRBV27 and TRBJ2-1; 10 nucleotides match TRBD1. Germline V gene sequence: CDR1 MNHEY, CDR2 SMNVEV (reference sequence). The CDR3 has 18 residues. With V trimmed by 3 bases and J by 1 base, 9 bases remained unmatched.

This clonotype was seen ten or more times. CDR3 in amino acids: CAISESNQGVSYEQYF. The CDR3 nucleotides read TGTGCCATCAGTGAGTCGAACCAGGGGGTCTCCTACGAGCAGTACTTC. V usage is TRBV10-3 and J usage is TRBJ2-7, with TRBD1 matching over 7 bases. The V and J ends lost 0 bases and 0 bases, in that order; junction bases with no gene match: 5. CDR3 length: 16 amino acids. Germline V lookup: CDR1 ENHRY, CDR2 SYGVKD.

Many counts were recorded for this clonotype. The chain couples TRBV4-2 to TRBJ2-1; no clear D gene. The V gene's germline CDR1 is LGHNA and CDR2 YNFKEQ. CDR3 length: 13 residues. V lost 0 bases, J lost 4 bases, and 4 bases lay in between. CDR3 sequence reads: CASSQEVYNEQFF. CDR3 nucleotide sequence: TGTGCCAGCAGCCAAGAGGTATACAATGAGCAGTTCTTC.

The sample holds many counts of this clonotype. The genes are TRBV7-3 and TRBJ2-7; D possibly uses TRBD1 or TRBD2 (6 bases each). Trimming left V 5 bases short and J 4 bases short, with 18 bases between. Germline V lookup: CDR1 SGHTA, CDR2 FQGTGA. The CDR3 covers 15 residues. Here the CDR3 reads CASSRGNREDYEQYF. CDR3 bases: TGTGCCAGCAGCCGCGGTAACAGGGAGGATTACGAGCAGTACTTC.

There are many counts of this clonotype. V is TRBV5-5 and J is TRBJ2-1, with a possible D match to TRBD1 (6 bases). This CDR3 contains 16 residues. V lost 3 bases and J lost 0, with 13 bases in between. Germline V CDR1 and CDR2: SGHKS, YYEKEE (reference sequence). This CDR3 is CASSYRDKTSYNEQFF. CDR3 coding DNA: TGTGCCAGCAGCTACCGGGACAAAACCTCCTACAATGAGCAGTTCTTC.

This clonotype showed up many times. V is TRBV5-1 and J is TRBJ2-2; D unclear. Germline V gene sequence: CDR1 SGHRS, CDR2 YFSETQ. The germline V and J ends were trimmed by 2 bases and 4 bases, with 12 bases remaining between them. The CDR3 has 15 residues. As DNA, the CDR3 is TGCGCCAGCAGCTTACAGAGTTCGACCACCGGGGAGCTGTTTTTT. Encoded protein: CASSLQSSTTGELFF.

This clonotype was seen at least ten times. The chain has TRBV5-6 and TRBJ2-2; TRBD2 agrees at 9 bases. Germline V gene lookup returns CDR1 SGHDT and CDR2 YYEEEE. This CDR3 is built from 14 residues. After removal of 2 bases from V and 5 bases from J, the junction contained 1 base not matched to a gene. CDR3 loop: CASSFLAGTGELFF. The DNA of the CDR3 is TGTGCCAGCAGCTTTCTAGCGGGGACCGGGGAGCTGTTTTTT.

This clonotype was picked up many times. In DNA form, the CDR3 reads TGCGCCAGCAGCCGGGATGTTATCTCGTACGAGCAGTACTTC. Its protein product is CASSRDVISYEQYF. The chain links TRBV4-1 to TRBJ2-7; D remains ambiguous. The germline V gene has CDR1 MGHRA and CDR2 YSYEKL. The CDR3 has 14 residues. The V gene lost 4 bases and the J gene lost 4 bases, with 14 bases spanning the gap.

The table lists this clonotype with many counts. The CDR3: CASSEGALEGHEQYF. Written as DNA, the CDR3 is TGTGCCAGCAGTGAAGGAGCCCTCGAGGGCCACGAGCAGTACTTC. The gene calls are TRBV25-1 and TRBJ2-7, with a weak D call TRBD2 (5 bases). Trimming took off 2 bases at V and 5 bases at J, with 16 bases between the two ends. There are 15 residues in the CDR3. Per the germline V gene, CDR1 is MGHDK and CDR2 is SYGVNS.

The sample holds many counts of this clonotype. The V and J genes are TRBV29-1 and TRBJ2-7, with TRBD1 identical over 10 bases. Trimming took 5 bases from V and 1 from J; bases not matched to a gene: 5. The CDR3 spans 14 residues. Germline V gives CDR1 SQVTM, CDR2 ANQGSEA. The CDR3 spells CSVTDRGLSYEQYF. As DNA, the CDR3 is TGCAGCGTTACTGACAGGGGGCTATCCTACGAGCAGTACTTC.